A selection of T cell receptor beta chains follows, all from one sample in a study of vaccination effects on CD4 cells after COVID-19. Produced via immunoSEQ multiplex PCR; TCRdb's table is partial and in-frame only. Among under 80,000 clones listed, 73% were seen once. Their antigens are not known. Specimen: CD4+ T cells from PBMCs cultured with HCoV-229E spike peptides, collected after COVID-19 vaccination. The receptors were sampled from a human donor who received a COVID-19 vaccine. The CDR3 runs from the conserved cysteine through the conserved F or W. D genes are given only for firm matches. Some rows mark clone size as missing; the rest say once, few, many or name a class of expanded clone.

CDR3 DNA: TGTGCCAGCAGCTTGGCCGGGGCCCCCTCCTACAATGAGCAGTTCTTC; CDR3 protein: CASSLAGAPSYNEQFF; J gene: TRBJ2-1; V gene: TRBV5-5; D gene: NA; clone size: NA
CDR3 DNA: TGCAGCGTGAGGGGACAGGGGGTAAAGGGCTACACCTTC; CDR3 protein: CSVRGQGVKGYTF; J gene: TRBJ1-2; V gene: TRBV29-1; D gene: TRBD1; clone size: NA
CDR3 DNA: TGTGCCAGCAGTGATCAGCAGGGGATAGGACAGCCCCAGCATTTT; CDR3 protein: CASSDQQGIGQPQHF; J gene: TRBJ1-5; V gene: TRBV6-1; D gene: NA; clone size: NA
CDR3 DNA: TGTGCCACGTTAGACCCAGGGGGCTCGAGCACTGAAGCTTTCTTT; CDR3 protein: CATLDPGGSSTEAFF; J gene: TRBJ1-1; V gene: TRBV19; D gene: TRBD1; clone size: few
CDR3 DNA: TGTGCCTGGAGTGTAATCGGGGCTAGCTCTGGAAACACCATATATTTT; CDR3 protein: CAWSVIGASSGNTIYF; J gene: TRBJ1-3; V gene: TRBV30; D gene: NA; clone size: few
CDR3 DNA: TGTGCCAGTAGTACCTCGACAGGGGGCACCGGGGAGCTGTTTTTT; CDR3 protein: CASSTSTGGTGELFF; J gene: TRBJ2-2; V gene: TRBV19; D gene: TRBD1; clone size: NA
CDR3 DNA: TGCGCCAGCAGCCAAAGACAGAGCTCCTATAATTCACCCCTCCACTTT; CDR3 protein: CASSQRQSSYNSPLHF; J gene: TRBJ1-6; V gene: TRBV5-1; D gene: NA; clone size: NA
CDR3 DNA: TGTGCCAGCAGCCTGGGGGTTTCACCCCTCCACTTT; CDR3 protein: CASSLGVSPLHF; J gene: TRBJ1-6; V gene: TRBV14; D gene: NA; clone size: NA
CDR3 DNA: TGTGCCAGCAGCCCCCAAGCGGGAAACACCATATATTTT; CDR3 protein: CASSPQAGNTIYF; J gene: TRBJ1-3; V gene: TRBV14; D gene: NA; clone size: few
CDR3 DNA: TGCGCCAGCAGCCAGTTACAGGGTACTGGAAACACCATATATTTT; CDR3 protein: CASSQLQGTGNTIYF; J gene: TRBJ1-3; V gene: TRBV4-3; D gene: NA; clone size: few
CDR3 DNA: TGCAGTGCTAGTGGGGGAAATCAGCCCCAGCATTTT; CDR3 protein: CSASGGNQPQHF; J gene: TRBJ1-5; V gene: TRBV20-1; D gene: NA; clone size: few
CDR3 DNA: TGCGCCAGCAGCCCGAAGGGCAGGGGGCCGGGTCAGCCCCAGCATTTT; CDR3 protein: CASSPKGRGPGQPQHF; J gene: TRBJ1-5; V gene: TRBV5-1; D gene: TRBD1; clone size: NA
CDR3 DNA: TGTGCCAGCTCACCGGGACAAGACTATGGCTACACCTTC; CDR3 protein: CASSPGQDYGYTF; J gene: TRBJ1-2; V gene: TRBV18; D gene: NA; clone size: NA
CDR3 DNA: TGCAGCGTTGGGGCTAGCGGGGGGTTTGGGAGTGAGCAGTTCTTC; CDR3 protein: CSVGASGGFGSEQFF; J gene: TRBJ2-1; V gene: TRBV29-1; D gene: TRBD2; clone size: NA
CDR3 DNA: TGTGCCAGCACCCACGATGGAAACACCATATATTTT; CDR3 protein: CASTHDGNTIYF; J gene: TRBJ1-3; V gene: TRBV6-5; D gene: NA; clone size: few
CDR3 DNA: TGTGCCAGTACCCCTCAGAGGACAGACTCTAACTATGGCTACACCTTC; CDR3 protein: CASTPQRTDSNYGYTF; J gene: TRBJ1-2; V gene: TRBV19; D gene: NA; clone size: NA
CDR3 DNA: TGTGCCAGTAGTATAGCTCCAGGGTCCCCCGGGGAGCTGTTTTTT; CDR3 protein: CASSIAPGSPGELFF; J gene: TRBJ2-2; V gene: TRBV19; D gene: NA; clone size: NA
CDR3 DNA: TGTGCCAGCAGCGGTGGACTAGCGGGGGGTCAAGAGACCCAGTACTTC; CDR3 protein: CASSGGLAGGQETQYF; J gene: TRBJ2-5; V gene: TRBV5-4; D gene: TRBD2; clone size: NA
CDR3 DNA: TGTGCCTGGAGTGTCGGCCCAGGGGACTACAATGAGCAGTTCTTC; CDR3 protein: CAWSVGPGDYNEQFF; J gene: TRBJ2-1; V gene: TRBV30; D gene: NA; clone size: NA
CDR3 DNA: TGTGCCAGCAGTGAACCTCTCCTTGGGGCCAACGTCCTGACTTTC; CDR3 protein: CASSEPLLGANVLTF; J gene: TRBJ2-6; V gene: TRBV6-1; D gene: NA; clone size: NA
CDR3 DNA: TGTGCCAGCAGTTCCTTGGGTGAAAAACTGTTTTTT; CDR3 protein: CASSSLGEKLFF; J gene: TRBJ1-4; V gene: TRBV2; D gene: NA; clone size: NA
CDR3 DNA: TGCGCCAGCAGCCAAGCCCCGGCCGGGTTCGGAAACACCATATATTTT; CDR3 protein: CASSQAPAGFGNTIYF; J gene: TRBJ1-3; V gene: TRBV4-1; D gene: NA; clone size: few
CDR3 DNA: TGTGCCAGCAGAGTAGGGAATGGGGCCAACGTCCTGACTTTC; CDR3 protein: CASRVGNGANVLTF; J gene: TRBJ2-6; V gene: TRBV28; D gene: NA; clone size: few
CDR3 DNA: TGTGCCTGGAGCCGGGATTACTCTGGAAACACCATATATTTT; CDR3 protein: CAWSRDYSGNTIYF; J gene: TRBJ1-3; V gene: TRBV30; D gene: NA; clone size: NA
CDR3 DNA: TGTGCCAGCAGCTCATCCCGGACTGCGGGGGGTTATCAGCCCCAGCATTTT; CDR3 protein: CASSSSRTAGGYQPQHF; J gene: TRBJ1-5; V gene: TRBV7-2; D gene: NA; clone size: NA
CDR3 DNA: TGTGCCAGCAGCTCTCGTGCAGCCAACACCATATATTTT; CDR3 protein: CASSSRAANTIYF; J gene: TRBJ1-3; V gene: TRBV7-2; D gene: NA; clone size: NA
CDR3 DNA: TGTGCTAGAAATGACAGGGTTGAGGCTTTCTTT; CDR3 protein: CARNDRVEAFF; J gene: TRBJ1-1; V gene: TRBV19; D gene: TRBD1; clone size: few
CDR3 DNA: TGTGCCAGCAGAGGCCGGGACCCATACAATCAGCCCCAGCATTTT; CDR3 protein: CASRGRDPYNQPQHF; J gene: TRBJ1-5; V gene: TRBV2; D gene: NA; clone size: NA
CDR3 DNA: TGTGCCAGCAGCTCATACAGGGTGGGCGGGGAGCTGTTTTTT; CDR3 protein: CASSSYRVGGELFF; J gene: TRBJ2-2; V gene: TRBV7-3; D gene: NA; clone size: NA
CDR3 DNA: TGTGCCAGCAGTGACGACAGAAACAATCAGCCCCAGCATTTT; CDR3 protein: CASSDDRNNQPQHF; J gene: TRBJ1-5; V gene: TRBV2; D gene: NA; clone size: NA
CDR3 DNA: TGTGCCAGCAGCGCGGGACTGGAGACCGGGGAGCTGTTTTTT; CDR3 protein: CASSAGLETGELFF; J gene: TRBJ2-2; V gene: TRBV7-3; D gene: NA; clone size: few
CDR3 DNA: TGTGCCAGCTCCCTAACCCTAGATGCCAATCAGCCCCAGCATTTT; CDR3 protein: CASSLTLDANQPQHF; J gene: TRBJ1-5; V gene: TRBV18; D gene: NA; clone size: NA
CDR3 DNA: TGTGCCAGCAGTGAGGATCGGACACGAGAAGAGACCCAGTACTTC; CDR3 protein: CASSEDRTREETQYF; J gene: TRBJ2-5; V gene: TRBV2; D gene: NA; clone size: NA